A single sample is the source of the 22 T cell receptor beta chains below, sequenced in a study of cytomegalovirus exposure and HLA in healthy donors. Vbeta (60) and Jbeta (13) primers were used in the PCR. The data were produced by immunoSEQ multiplex PCR, yet TCRdb's version contains in-frame clones alone and is incomplete. The sample yields roughly 140,000 clones, over 60% seen once. Sequenced material: PBMCs. These receptors were taken from a man aged 35-49 years in good health and CMV-seronegative.

The chain joins TRBV6-8 to TRBJ2-7; D possibly corresponds to TRBD1 (6 bases). Germline CDR1 and CDR2: MNHGY and SAAAGT. The CDR3 loop spans 18 amino acids. Trimming shortened V by 0 bases and J by 2 bases, and 20 bases separated the two germline ends. The CDR3 spells CASSYSGRGRLKTYEQYF. The CDR3 DNA reads as TGTGCCAGCAGTTACTCGGGCAGGGGACGACTAAAAACCTACGAGCAGTACTTC.

The chain links TRBV27 to TRBJ1-4; possible D gene TRBD1, 6 bases. V was trimmed by 4 bases and J by 10 bases, leaving 13 bases between them. Germline V gene lookup returns CDR1 MNHEY and CDR2 SMNVEV (reference sequence). The CDR3 is 13 residues long. The DNA of the CDR3 is TGTGCCAGCAGTTCCACAGGGCGTGGAAAACTGTTTTTT. Translating gives CASSSTGRGKLFF.

For the CDR3, the DNA is TGTGCCAGCAGCCCGGGGGGGCTTGGCACCGGGGAGCTGTTTTTT. It encodes CASSPGGLGTGELFF. The V gene is TRBV5-4, the J gene TRBJ2-2; 8 bases line up with TRBD2. Per germline, CDR1 SGHNT and CDR2 YYREEE (reference sequence). V shed 4 bases, J shed 4 bases, and the junction held 6 bases outside the gene matches. The CDR3 spans 15 residues.

The rearrangement uses TRBV6-5 and TRBJ1-1; 12 bases line up with TRBD1. The V segment lost 6 bases and the J segment 8 bases; nucleotides outside the gene matches: 7. The germline gives CDR1 MNHEY, CDR2 SVGAGI. The CDR3 is 14 residues long. CDR3 residues: CASRPPGQGAEAFF. For the CDR3, the DNA is TGTGCCAGCAGACCCCCGGGACAGGGGGCGGAAGCTTTCTTT.

The chain is built from TRBV18 and TRBJ1-5, with D possibly matching TRBD1 (6 bases). This CDR3 spans 15 amino acids. Germline lookup yields CDR1 KGHSH and CDR2 LQKENI. Trimming took 1 base from V and 6 from J, leaving 13 bases between them. DNA for the CDR3: TGTGCCAGCTCACCACTTGGGGGCGAGGGTCAGCCCCAGCATTTT. Translated, it gives CASSPLGGEGQPQHF.

This sequence joins TRBV28 and TRBJ2-1; D uncertain. CDR3 length equals 14 residues. V lost 9 bases and J 0 bases, leaving 12 bases between the germline ends. Germline CDR1 is MDHEN and CDR2 is SYDVKM. This chain's CDR3 is CASNIAGSYNEQFF. CDR3 coding DNA: TGTGCCAGTAATATTGCAGGCTCCTACAATGAGCAGTTCTTC.

This clone has more than one count but fewer than ten. The rearrangement uses TRBV6-1 and TRBJ2-7; tentative D call: TRBD2 (5 bases). Germline CDR1 is MNHNS and CDR2 is SASEGT. The CDR3 has 13 residues. The V end was cut by 9 bases, the J end by 1 base, with 13 bases between. CDR3 amino acids: CASEGLRSYEQYF. The CDR3 DNA is TGTGCCAGTGAGGGTTTGAGATCCTACGAGCAGTACTTC.

The V gene is TRBV7-2, the J gene TRBJ2-5; 8 positions match TRBD1. The CDR3 extends over 15 amino acids. CDR1 is SGHTA, CDR2 FQGNSA, per germline. J gave up 5 bases and V 3 bases, and 8 bases lay outside the gene matches. Here the CDR3 DNA reads TGTGCCAGCAGCTTCCCCGGTTGGACAGGGGAGACCCAGTACTTC. Amino acid sequence: CASSFPGWTGETQYF.

This rearrangement joins TRBV5-4 to TRBJ2-1, with 11 positions matching TRBD2. After removal of 3 bases from V and 5 bases from J, the junction contained 10 bases not matched to a gene. There are 17 residues in the CDR3. Germline assignment: CDR1 SGHNT and CDR2 YYREEE (reference sequence). The CDR3 DNA reads TGTGCCAGCAGCTCCCCACTTAGCGGGAGGGCCGACAATGAGCAGTTCTTC. It specifies CASSSPLSGRADNEQFF.

The chain carries TRBV15 and TRBJ2-7, with a possible D match to TRBD1 (5 bases). CDR3 size: 16 residues. Germline values: CDR1 LNHNV, CDR2 YYDKDF (reference sequence). V was pared by 4 bases and J by 0 bases, with 16 bases between. The CDR3 is CATSTEETAASYEQYF. CDR3 nucleotides: TGTGCCACCAGCACCGAGGAGACAGCCGCCTCCTACGAGCAGTACTTC.

This clone was seen only a few times. The gene calls are TRBV18 and TRBJ1-1, with D maybe TRBD1 (6 bases). The V and J ends lost 3 bases and 1 base respectively, with 12 bases between them. Germline loops: CDR1 KGHSH, CDR2 LQKENI. The CDR3 has 15 residues. The CDR3 reads CASSPRQASNTEAFF. The CDR3 nucleotides read TGTGCCAGCTCACCGCGACAGGCGTCGAACACTGAAGCTTTCTTT.

In DNA form, the CDR3 reads TGTGCCAGTCACGTGGGCACACTTAGGGGAAACACTGAAGCTTTCTTT. Translating gives CASHVGTLRGNTEAFF. The chain employs TRBV19 and TRBJ1-1; D perhaps matches TRBD1 (5 bases). CDR1 is LNHDA and CDR2 is SQIVND in the germline V gene (reference sequence). The CDR3 contains 16 residues. Trimming shortened V by 8 bases and J by 2 bases, and 21 bases separated the two germline ends.

In the case of this clone: The sample carries other DNA sequences with the same CDR3. V and J are TRBV5-1 and TRBJ1-5; D not certain. Germline V gene sequence: CDR1 SGHRS, CDR2 YFSETQ. The CDR3 runs 14 residues. Between the trimmed V and J ends, which lost 4 bases and 3 bases, there was a span of 11 bases. This CDR3 is CASSLGENNQPQHF. DNA of the CDR3: TGCGCCAGCAGCCTGGGCGAGAACAATCAGCCCCAGCATTTT.

This clone was recorded once. The rearrangement uses TRBV12-5 and TRBJ2-7, with a tentative D call TRBD1 (6 bases). Germline values: CDR1 LGHNT, CDR2 FRNRAP. The CDR3 is 13 amino acids. V lost 3 bases to trimming and J lost 3 bases, with 9 bases between them. The DNA for the CDR3 is TGTGCTAGTGGTTTAAGGACAGACTACGAGCAGTACTTC. This sequence encodes CASGLRTDYEQYF.

The CDR3: CASSESIKPSATYEQYF. The CDR3 DNA reads as TGCGCCAGCAGTGAGTCGATTAAACCCAGCGCTACCTACGAGCAGTACTTC. The rearrangement uses TRBV10-2 and TRBJ2-5; D ambiguous. The J call may be wrong; the DNA end is better matched by TRBJ2-7. CDR1 and CDR2 (germline): WSHSY, SAAADI. The CDR3 spans 17 residues.

The chain is built from TRBV5-6 and TRBJ1-2; D is perhaps TRBD1 (6 bases). This CDR3 is 14 amino acids long. V was shortened by 1 base and J by 4 bases, with 11 bases between the two germline ends. Germline CDR1 and CDR2: SGHDT and YYEEEE. CDR3 DNA: TGTGCCAGCAGCTTGCCCACAGGGTTCTATGGCTACACCTTC. This gives the protein CASSLPTGFYGYTF.

This clone was seen more than once but under ten times. The chain carries TRBV10-1 and TRBJ2-1; a weak D match, TRBD2 (5 bases). The CDR3 has 16 residues. Trimming removed 0 bases from V and 7 bases from J, with 16 bases in between. Looked up from germline, CDR1 is WNHNN and CDR2 is SYGVQD (reference sequence). CDR3 residues: CASSESPDFSGNEQFF. CDR3 nucleotide sequence: TGCGCCAGCAGTGAGTCGCCAGATTTTTCGGGAAATGAGCAGTTCTTC.

V and J are TRBV4-1 and TRBJ2-4, with 13 bases that match TRBD2. V was pared by 1 base and J by 13 bases, with 13 bases of the junction left unmatched. The CDR3 length is 17 residues. CDR1 and CDR2 from the germline V gene are MGHRA and YSYEKL. DNA of the CDR3: TGCGCCAGCAGCCAAGCCCCGCTAGGACTAGCGGGAGAGTCACAGTACTTC. As protein: CASSQAPLGLAGESQYF.

The rearrangement uses TRBV9 and TRBJ2-7, with D possibly matching TRBD2 (6 bases). Between the trimmed V and J ends, which lost 2 bases and 1 base, there was a span of 10 bases. The length of the CDR3 is 14 residues. CDR1 is SGDLS and CDR2 is YYNGEE in the germline V gene. CDR3 sequence: CASSVGGVSYEQYF. CDR3 DNA: TGTGCCAGCAGCGTGGGGGGTGTGTCCTACGAGCAGTACTTC.

V is TRBV30 and J is TRBJ2-7; D gene ambiguous. Germline lookup yields CDR1 GTSNPN and CDR2 SVGIG (reference sequence). With 1 base removed from V and 2 bases from J, the gap between germline ends came to 6 bases. CDR3 size: 12 residues. Written as DNA, the CDR3 is TGTGCCTGGAGTGCCAGTCCCTACGAGCAGTACTTC. Translation gives CAWSASPYEQYF.

This chain links TRBV30 with TRBJ1-5, with D unresolved. Per the germline V gene, CDR1 is GTSNPN and CDR2 is SVGIG (reference sequence). V was pared by 5 bases and J by 4 bases, with 9 bases between. This CDR3 has 12 residues. The CDR3 spells CAWGDRNQPQHF. In nucleotides, the CDR3 is TGTGCCTGGGGAGACCGGAATCAGCCCCAGCATTTT.

This chain joins TRBV28 and TRBJ1-2; possibly TRBD1 for D (5 bases). Germline CDR1 and CDR2: MDHEN and SYDVKM. The CDR3 has 15 residues. V was pared by 3 bases and J by 0 bases, with 11 bases between. The CDR3 region has the DNA TGTGCCAGCAGTTTTTACCAGGACACTAACTATGGCTACACCTTC. Protein sequence: CASSFYQDTNYGYTF.